This T cell receptor beta chain was documented in a study of cytomegalovirus exposure and HLA in healthy donors. Whole-study results and caveats: Several of the most significant clusters were apparently associated with common viral pathogens in a later analysis. Later on, a genetic analysis was performed. It linked a missense variant in DCLRE1C with V- and J-gene trimming of TCR beta. The study designated fewer than 200 TCR beta chains cytomegalovirus-associated.

As regards this clone: Its specificity is unknown.

Both 60 Vbeta primers and 13 Jbeta primers went into the PCR. Assay: immunoSEQ multiplex PCR; the TCRdb copy retains only in-frame clones and omits some. Of over 70,000 clones listed, approximately 63% are singletons. Germline CDR1 reads SGHDT; CDR2 reads YYEEEE. V was pared by 1 base and J by 6 bases, with 20 bases between. CDR3 length equals 17 residues. The TCR originated in a woman between 50 and 59 years old in good health and CMV-seropositive. The rearrangement links TRBV5-6 to TRBJ2-1; weak D call: TRBD2 (5 bases). The sample was PBMCs. CDR3 DNA: TGTGCCAGCAGCTTGCTAGCTACTTACAATGAGGCCAATGAGCAGTTCTTC. This encodes CASSLLATYNEANEQFF. The full variable domain, its missing parts supplied by reference TRBV5-6 and TRBJ2-1, is DAGVTQSPTHLIKTRGQQVTLRCSPKSGHDTVSWYQQALGQGPQFIFQYYEEEERQRGNFPDRFSGHQFPNYSSELNVNALLLGDSALYLCASSLLATYNEANEQFFGPGTRLTVL.